These 2 T cell receptor beta chains were all obtained from the same sample, sequenced in a study of cytomegalovirus exposure and HLA in healthy donors. The PCR was carried out with 60 Vbeta primers and 13 Jbeta primers. Here immunoSEQ multiplex PCR was the method, and the copy in TCRdb shows in-frame clones only, minus some. The sample has 150,000 to 200,000 clones, roughly 80% seen once. Sequenced material: PBMCs. The receptors shown here come from a female donor in good health and CMV-seronegative.

This rearrangement joins TRBV2 to TRBJ1-6; D unresolved. In germline, CDR1 is SNHLY, CDR2 FYNNEI. The CDR3 length is 13 residues. Trimming shortened V by 8 bases and J by 6 bases, and 11 bases separated the two germline ends. The CDR3: CASAAGSNSPLHF. The CDR3 DNA follows: TGTGCCAGCGCGGCGGGGAGTAATTCACCCCTCCACTTT.

The CDR3 region is CASSSGRLSGGNNTGELFF. For the CDR3, the DNA is TGTGCCAGCAGTTCGGGTCGGCTTAGCGGGGGAAATAACACCGGGGAGCTGTTTTTT. The V call is TRBV27, the J call TRBJ2-2; 9 bases fit TRBD2. V gave up 4 bases and J gave up 2 bases; unmatched junction bases: 14. CDR1 and CDR2 (germline): MNHEY, SMNVEV (reference sequence). The CDR3 is 19 amino acids.